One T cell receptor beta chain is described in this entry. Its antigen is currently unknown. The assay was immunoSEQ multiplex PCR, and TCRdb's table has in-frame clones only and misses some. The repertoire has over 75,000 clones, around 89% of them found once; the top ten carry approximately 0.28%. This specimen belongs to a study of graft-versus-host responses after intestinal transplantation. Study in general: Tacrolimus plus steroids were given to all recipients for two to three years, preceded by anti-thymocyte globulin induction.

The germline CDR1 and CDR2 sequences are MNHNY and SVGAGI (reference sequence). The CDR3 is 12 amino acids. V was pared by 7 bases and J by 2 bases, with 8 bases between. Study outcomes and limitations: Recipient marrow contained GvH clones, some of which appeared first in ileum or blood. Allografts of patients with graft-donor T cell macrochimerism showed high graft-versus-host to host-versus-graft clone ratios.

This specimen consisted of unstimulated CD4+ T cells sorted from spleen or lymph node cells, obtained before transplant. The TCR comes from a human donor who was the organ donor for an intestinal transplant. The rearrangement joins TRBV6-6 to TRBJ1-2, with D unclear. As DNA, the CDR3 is TGTGCCAGCACCCTCTTGAACTATGGCTACACCTTC. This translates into CASTLLNYGYTF.